What follows are 31 T cell receptor beta chains derived from one specimen sequenced in a study of response to subunit inactivated influenza vaccine. MiXCR, applied by TCRdb to the RT-PCR reads, yields one record per CDR3 protein. The sample lists just under 550,000 distinct CDR3 sequences, roughly 25% seen once, with around 2.8% in the top ten. These data were also filed under a second study, of T cells expressing NK-cell markers. This second study says: UMI-tagged 5'RACE template switching yielded the TCR beta cDNA.

Sample: CD4+ T cells sorted from PBMCs, taken roughly 13 days after vaccination. Source of these receptors: a man aged 45 to 65 who received an inactivated influenza vaccine.

In the case of this clonotype: The germline gene is not matched at one end of the junction; a read error may be the cause. V is TRBV6-5 and J is TRBJ2-1; perhaps D is TRBD1 or TRBD2 (5 bases each). This CDR3 is built from 16 residues. Germline CDR1 is MNHEY and CDR2 is SVGAGI. In DNA form, the CDR3 reads TGTGCCAGCAGTAACTCCGGGACCCATTCCTACAATGAGCAGTTCTTC. This sequence encodes CASSNSGTHSYNEQFF.

The chain links TRBV7-9 to TRBJ2-7; weak D call: TRBD2 (6 bases). V dropped 5 bases and J dropped 4 bases, with 15 bases sitting between them. Germline values: CDR1 SEHNR, CDR2 FQNEAQ (reference sequence). The CDR3 sequence is 14 residues long. Here the CDR3 reads CASSVAGEAYEQYF. Here the CDR3 DNA reads TGTGCCAGCAGCGTTGCCGGGGAGGCGTACGAGCAGTACTTC.

The rearrangement links TRBV10-3 to TRBJ1-1; 7 bases match TRBD1. Germline V gene lookup returns CDR1 ENHRY and CDR2 SYGVKD. Losses at the gene ends were 6 bases for V and 0 bases for J; bases not matched to a gene: 7. The CDR3 is 15 residues long. CDR3 nucleotides: TGTGCCATCAGCAGGACAGGCGATTTGAACACTGAAGCTTTCTTT. Its translation is CAISRTGDLNTEAFF.

Only a few counts were recorded for this clonotype. CDR3 in amino acids: CASRAPGRGPSTDTQYF. CDR3 nucleotides: TGTGCCAGCAGGGCTCCGGGCCGAGGCCCTAGCACAGATACGCAGTATTTT. The rearrangement links TRBV11-2 to TRBJ2-3; D remains ambiguous. This CDR3 comprises 17 residues. The germline V gene encodes CDR1 SGHAT and CDR2 FQNNGV. V lost 6 bases and J lost 0, with 19 bases in between.

A few counts support this clonotype. This chain connects TRBV24-1 to TRBJ2-7; maybe TRBD2 (6 bases). Germline lookup yields CDR1 KGHDR and CDR2 SFDVKD. The V end lost 9 bases, the J end lost 7 bases, and 15 bases lay between the germline ends. The CDR3 consists of 12 residues. CDR3 in amino acids: CATAGRLGEQYF. The CDR3 DNA follows: TGTGCCACCGCGGGACGATTGGGGGAGCAGTACTTC.

The V and J genes are TRBV5-4 and TRBJ2-5; D is unclear. Trimming pared 3 bases from V and 5 bases from J, leaving 11 bases between. CDR1 and CDR2 from the germline V gene are SGHNT and YYREEE (reference sequence). The CDR3 covers 13 residues. CDR3 sequence: CASSSYNLETQYF. CDR3 DNA: TGTGCCAGCAGCTCGTATAATTTGGAGACCCAGTACTTC.

In its sample, this clonotype was seen a few times. The chain uses TRBV7-2 and TRBJ2-3; 7 bases agree with TRBD2. V trimming: 1 base; J trimming: 1 base; junction bases outside the gene matches: 8. The germline V gene encodes CDR1 SGHTA and CDR2 FQGNSA. The CDR3 length is 17 residues. CDR3 coding DNA: TGTGCCAGCAGCTTAGTAGCAGGGAGGGTGGGCACAGATACGCAGTATTTT. Translating gives CASSLVAGRVGTDTQYF.

The V and J genes are TRBV4-2 and TRBJ2-2; tentatively, D is TRBD2 (5 bases). This CDR3 spans 14 amino acids. V shed 3 bases and J shed 7 bases, with 12 bases lying between them. Germline V gene lookup returns CDR1 LGHNA and CDR2 YNFKEQ. The CDR3: CASSQNNGIGELFF. Written as DNA, the CDR3 is TGTGCCAGCAGCCAGAACAACGGGATCGGGGAGCTGTTTTTT.

The J gene is TRBJ2-1, the V gene TRBV6-5, with D unresolved. The CDR3 totals 16 residues. Trimming cost V 6 bases and J 5 bases, with 20 bases left between them. The germline gives CDR1 MNHEY, CDR2 SVGAGI. The CDR3 DNA follows: TGTGCCAGCAGCTATCACTCGAGCCCTACAAACAATGAGCAGTTCTTC. This translates into CASSYHSSPTNNEQFF.

The genes are TRBV20-1 and TRBJ1-4; 8 bases map to TRBD1. Germline V gene lookup returns CDR1 DFQATT and CDR2 SNEGSKA (reference sequence). The CDR3 extends over 13 amino acids. V was pared by 6 bases and J by 2 bases, with 2 bases of the junction left unmatched. CDR3 sequence (DNA): TGCAGTGCCCCAGGGGGCACTAATGAAAAACTGTTTTTT. Translated, it gives CSAPGGTNEKLFF.

The chain is built from TRBV9 and TRBJ2-7, with TRBD2 matching 9 bases. CDR3 length: 15 amino acids. CDR1 and CDR2 (germline): SGDLS, YYNGEE. V gave up 7 bases and J gave up 0 bases; unmatched junction bases: 8. The CDR3 region has the DNA TGTGCCAGCGAGTCCCTGCGGGAGGGCTCCTACGAGCAGTACTTC. The encoded protein is CASESLREGSYEQYF. The complete variable domain, with remaining parts taken from reference TRBV9 and TRBJ2-7, reads DSGVTQTPKHLITATGQRVTLRCSPRSGDLSVYWYQQSLDQGLQFLIQYYNGEERAKGNILERFSAQQFPDLHSELNLSSLELGDSALYFCASESLREGSYEQYFGPGTRLTVT.

In its sample, this clonotype was seen a few times. The rearrangement joins TRBV5-1 to TRBJ2-6; D possibly matches TRBD1 or TRBD2 (5 bases each). Trimming shortened V by 3 bases and J by 2 bases, and 12 bases separated the two germline ends. CDR1 is SGHRS and CDR2 is YFSETQ in the germline V gene. This CDR3 is 16 amino acids long. DNA for the CDR3: TGCGCCAGCAGCTACTCAGGGACCCCTGGGGCCAACGTCCTGACTTTC. Protein sequence: CASSYSGTPGANVLTF.

The genes are TRBV2 and TRBJ2-1, with D hard to call. Per the germline V gene, CDR1 is SNHLY and CDR2 is FYNNEI. This CDR3 contains 14 residues. The germline V and J ends were trimmed by 6 bases and 6 bases, with 15 bases remaining between them. As DNA, the CDR3 is TGTGCCAGCAGGGAATGGCACAGAACCAATGAGCAGTTCTTC. Translating gives CASREWHRTNEQFF.

The rearrangement links TRBV28 to TRBJ2-2, with a weak D call TRBD2 (5 bases). The CDR3 runs to 14 residues. CDR1 MDHEN and CDR2 SYDVKM come from the germline V gene. V lost 8 bases to trimming and J lost 10 bases, with 20 bases between them. The CDR3 is CASLRREGFKELFF. In DNA, the CDR3 is TGTGCCAGCCTCCGGAGAGAGGGATTCAAGGAGCTGTTTTTT.

There are a few counts of this clonotype. The rearrangement joins TRBV6-2 or TRBV6-3 to TRBJ2-4; D gene uncertain. V was trimmed by 0 bases and J by 9 bases, leaving 12 bases between them. The CDR3 contains 14 residues. Germline CDR1 MNHEY, CDR2 SVGEGT. The CDR3 sequence: CASSYSGGFGIQYF. CDR3 coding DNA: TGTGCCAGCAGTTACTCAGGTGGATTCGGCATTCAGTACTTC.

This clonotype was seen a handful of times. The V gene is TRBV29-1, the J gene TRBJ2-5, with D hard to call. Germline V gives CDR1 SQVTM, CDR2 ANQGSEA. Between the trimmed V and J ends, which lost 4 bases and 2 bases, there was a span of 11 bases. This CDR3 has 13 amino acids. This chain's CDR3 is CSVVQTRQETQYF. CDR3 bases: TGCAGCGTTGTACAGACACGGCAAGAGACCCAGTACTTC.

V and J are TRBV9 and TRBJ2-1, with 7 nucleotides matching TRBD2. Germline lookup yields CDR1 SGDLS and CDR2 YYNGEE. The CDR3 sequence is 11 residues long. The V and J ends lost 7 bases and 9 bases, in that order; junction bases with no gene match: 4. The CDR3 DNA follows: TGTGCCAGCGGACTAGACGCTGAGCAGTTCTTC. Translated: CASGLDAEQFF.

This clonotype has a handful of counts. The chain is built from TRBV14 and TRBJ2-1; a weak D match, TRBD1 (5 bases). Trimming stripped 3 bases from V and 0 bases from J, with 12 bases between. The length of the CDR3 is 16 residues. Germline CDR1 and CDR2: SGHDN and FVKESK. The CDR3, as DNA: TGTGCCAGCAGCCATTCAGGGTCTGGCTCCTACAATGAGCAGTTCTTC. Translation: CASSHSGSGSYNEQFF.

The chain has TRBV7-8 and TRBJ2-4, with D hard to call. Germline V gene lookup returns CDR1 SGHVS and CDR2 FQNEAQ. Trimming took 0 bases from V and 0 from J, leaving 9 bases between them. The CDR3 is made up of 16 amino acids. CDR3 loop: CASSLARSIAKNIQYF. The CDR3 DNA is TGTGCCAGCAGCTTAGCAAGGTCAATAGCCAAAAACATTCAGTACTTC.

This clonotype turned up a few times. The CDR3 protein is CASSSDRDTQHF. The CDR3 DNA follows: TGTGCCAGCAGTTCAGACAGGGATACCCAGCATTTT. The J gene is TRBJ1-5, the V gene TRBV12-3 or TRBV12-4, with TRBD1 identical over 7 bases. With V trimmed by 4 bases and J by 11 bases, 5 bases remained unmatched. The CDR3 has 12 residues.

The sample holds a few counts of this clonotype. The J gene is TRBJ2-3, the V gene TRBV6-2 or TRBV6-3; D may match TRBD1 or TRBD2 (5 bases each). This CDR3 region has 15 residues. Trimming left V 6 bases short and J 3 bases short, with 16 bases between. Germline values: CDR1 MNHEY, CDR2 SVGEGT. CDR3 sequence (DNA): TGTGCCAGCAGCCAATACGAGGGGCGGACAGATACGCAGTATTTT. It encodes CASSQYEGRTDTQYF.

The gene calls are TRBV20-1 and TRBJ2-1, with TRBD2 matching over 9 bases. V was clipped by 5 bases and J by 1 base; unmatched bases: 6. The CDR3 extends over 15 amino acids. Germline V lookup: CDR1 DFQATT, CDR2 SNEGSKA (reference sequence). CDR3 coding DNA: TGCAGTGCTGGGCGACTAGCGGATTCCTACAATGAGCAGTTCTTC. Amino acid sequence: CSAGRLADSYNEQFF.

The table lists this clonotype with a few counts. The chain employs TRBV6-1 and TRBJ1-1; TRBD1 aligns across 9 bases. V shed 6 bases and J 6 bases; nucleotides not matched to a gene: 8. This CDR3 is built from 14 residues. Germline V gene data show CDR1 as MNHNS and CDR2 as SASEGT. The CDR3 nucleotides read TGTGCCAGCAGAACCGGGACAGGGTTAGCTGAAGCTTTCTTT. Translated, it gives CASRTGTGLAEAFF.

This clonotype was seen ten or more times. The chain combines TRBV7-9 with TRBJ1-1; 8 bases are a match to TRBD1. Unmatched junction bases numbered 7, after V lost 2 bases and J lost 5 bases. The CDR3 contains 15 residues. The V gene's germline CDR1 is SEHNR and CDR2 FQNEAQ (reference sequence). This CDR3 is CASSLSPGGGTEAFF. CDR3 nucleotide sequence: TGTGCCAGCAGCTTAAGTCCAGGGGGCGGGACTGAAGCTTTCTTT.

This clonotype occurred a few times. The gene calls are TRBV6-1 and TRBJ1-1; D remains unclear. Deletions cut 4 bases from V and 4 bases from J, with 13 bases between. Germline CDR1 MNHNS, CDR2 SASEGT. The CDR3 has 14 amino acids. The CDR3 protein is CASSAGGMSTEAFF. DNA for the CDR3: TGTGCCAGCAGTGCGGGAGGGATGAGCACTGAAGCTTTCTTT.

This clonotype was detected a few times. This chain connects TRBV6-1 to TRBJ2-5, with 8 bases matching TRBD2. With 4 bases clipped from V and 5 bases from J, the junction kept 12 bases outside the gene matches. Germline-derived CDR1 and CDR2 are MNHNS and SASEGT. The CDR3 runs to 16 residues. Here the CDR3 reads CASSGAVSGTGETQYF. The CDR3 DNA reads TGTGCCAGCAGTGGGGCGGTTAGCGGGACGGGGGAGACCCAGTACTTC.

There are a few counts of this clonotype. The rearrangement uses TRBV29-1 and TRBJ2-1, with 12 bases matching TRBD1. V shed 7 bases and J 11 bases; nucleotides not matched to a gene: 9. CDR3 length: 13 residues. The germline gives CDR1 SQVTM, CDR2 ANQGSEA. DNA for the CDR3: TGCAGCGGGGGACAGGGGGCAGAAAAGAAGCAGTTCTTC. This encodes CSGGQGAEKKQFF.

The rearrangement uses TRBV7-9 and TRBJ2-3; a possible D gene is TRBD1 (6 bases). Looked up from germline, CDR1 is SEHNR and CDR2 is FQNEAQ (reference sequence). The V end was cut by 5 bases, the J end by 4 bases, with 16 bases between. The CDR3 has 15 amino acids. The CDR3 nucleotides read TGTGCCAGCAGCCACCGGACAGCCGCACCAGATACGCAGTATTTT. Protein: CASSHRTAAPDTQYF. Drawing the rest from reference TRBV7-9 and TRBJ2-3, the complete variable domain is DTGVSQNPRHKITKRGQNVTFRCDPISEHNRLYWYRQTLGQGPEFLTYFQNEAQLEKSRLLSDRFSAERPKGSFSTLEIQRTEQGDSAMYLCASSHRTAAPDTQYFGPGTRLTVL.

The chain has TRBV5-4 and TRBJ2-2; TRBD1 matches 8 bases. CDR1 is SGHNT and CDR2 is YYREEE in the germline V gene (reference sequence). V lost 4 bases, J lost 3 bases, and 5 bases stayed unmatched. CDR3 size: 15 residues. The CDR3 here is CASSAGQGYTGELFF. In nucleotides, the CDR3 is TGTGCCAGCAGCGCTGGACAGGGATACACCGGGGAGCTGTTTTTT. The variable domain in full, completed from reference TRBV5-4 and TRBJ2-2, reads ETGVTQSPTHLIKTRGQQVTLRCSSQSGHNTVSWYQQALGQGPQFIFQYYREEENGRGNFPPRFSGLQFPNYSSELNVNALELDDSALYLCASSAGQGYTGELFFGEGSRLTVL.

The genes are TRBV28 and TRBJ2-6; the D is unclear. The germline CDR1 and CDR2 sequences are MDHEN and SYDVKM. V lost 9 bases and J lost 0, with 15 bases in between. CDR3 length: 16 residues. CDR3 amino acids: CASTSRLRSGANVLTF. The CDR3 DNA is TGTGCCAGTACCAGCAGACTCCGCTCTGGGGCCAACGTCCTGACTTTC.

The genes are TRBV4-2 and TRBJ2-7, with TRBD2 as a possible D gene (6 bases). The CDR3 is made up of 15 amino acids. With 4 bases removed from V and 0 bases from J, the gap between germline ends came to 13 bases. Germline-derived CDR1 and CDR2 are LGHNA and YNFKEQ. Written as DNA, the CDR3 is TGTGCCAGCAGCCTTGCTAGCGCTAGCTCCTACGAGCAGTACTTC. Residues: CASSLASASSYEQYF.